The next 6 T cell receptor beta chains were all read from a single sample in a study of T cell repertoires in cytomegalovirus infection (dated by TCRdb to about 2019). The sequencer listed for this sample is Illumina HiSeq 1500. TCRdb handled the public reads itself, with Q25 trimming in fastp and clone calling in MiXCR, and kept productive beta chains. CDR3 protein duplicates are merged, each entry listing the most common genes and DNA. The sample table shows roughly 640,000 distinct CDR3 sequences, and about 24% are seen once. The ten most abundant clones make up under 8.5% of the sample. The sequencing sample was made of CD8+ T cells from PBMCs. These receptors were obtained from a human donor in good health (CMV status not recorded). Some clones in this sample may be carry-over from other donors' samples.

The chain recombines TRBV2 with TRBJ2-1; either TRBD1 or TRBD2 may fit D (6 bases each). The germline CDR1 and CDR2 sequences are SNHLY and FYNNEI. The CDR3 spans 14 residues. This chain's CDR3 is CVVEGDGGYNEQFF. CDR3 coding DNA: TGTGTCGTTGAGGGGGACGGGGGTTACAATGAGCAGTTCTTC.

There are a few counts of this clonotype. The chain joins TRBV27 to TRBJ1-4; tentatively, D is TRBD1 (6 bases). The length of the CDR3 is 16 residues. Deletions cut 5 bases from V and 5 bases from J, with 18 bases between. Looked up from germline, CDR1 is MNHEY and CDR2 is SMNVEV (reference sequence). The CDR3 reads CASSVLPRGPNEKLFF. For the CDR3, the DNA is TGTGCCAGCAGTGTACTCCCCAGGGGCCCAAATGAAAAACTGTTTTTT. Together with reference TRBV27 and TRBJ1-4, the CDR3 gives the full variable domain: EAQVTQNPRYLITVTGKKLTVTCSQNMNHEYMSWYRQDPGLGLRQIYYSMNVEVTDKGDVPEGYKVSRKEKRNFPLILESPSPNQTSLYFCASSVLPRGPNEKLFFGSGTQLSVL.

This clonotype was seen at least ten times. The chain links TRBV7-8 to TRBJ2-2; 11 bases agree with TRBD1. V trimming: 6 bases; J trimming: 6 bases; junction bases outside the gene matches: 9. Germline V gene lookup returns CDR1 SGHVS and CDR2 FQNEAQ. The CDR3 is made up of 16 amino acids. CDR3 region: CASSLRGQGAPGELFF. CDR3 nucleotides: TGTGCCAGCAGTCTCCGTGGACAGGGGGCGCCCGGGGAGCTGTTTTTT. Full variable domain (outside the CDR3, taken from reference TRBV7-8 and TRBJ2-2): GAGVSQSPRYKVAKRGQDVALRCDPISGHVSLFWYQQALGQGPEFLTYFQNEAQLDKSGLPSDRFFAERPEGSVSTLKIQRTQQEDSAVYLCASSLRGQGAPGELFFGEGSRLTVL.

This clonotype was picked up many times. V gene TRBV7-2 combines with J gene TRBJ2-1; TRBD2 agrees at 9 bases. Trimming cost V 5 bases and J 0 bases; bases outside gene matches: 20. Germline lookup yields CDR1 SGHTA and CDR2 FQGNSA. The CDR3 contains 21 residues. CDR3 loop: CASSLLSWLAGSPSSYNEQFF. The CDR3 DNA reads TGTGCCAGCAGCCTCCTCTCATGGCTAGCGGGGAGCCCGAGCTCCTACAATGAGCAGTTCTTC.

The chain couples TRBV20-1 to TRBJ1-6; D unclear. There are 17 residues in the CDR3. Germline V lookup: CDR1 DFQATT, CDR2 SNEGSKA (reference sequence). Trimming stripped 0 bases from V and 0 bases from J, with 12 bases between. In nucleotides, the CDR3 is TGCAGTGCTAGAGATCGGGGAGGGAGCTCCTATAATTCACCCCTCCACTTT. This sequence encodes CSARDRGGSSYNSPLHF.

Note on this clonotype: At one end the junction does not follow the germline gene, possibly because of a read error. Written as DNA, the CDR3 is TGTGGCAGCAGTTTAGGGGATGAGCAGTTCTTC. Amino acid sequence: CGSSLGDEQFF. V and J are TRBV12-3 or TRBV12-4 and TRBJ2-1; the D gene is possibly TRBD1 (5 bases). CDR3 length equals 11 residues.